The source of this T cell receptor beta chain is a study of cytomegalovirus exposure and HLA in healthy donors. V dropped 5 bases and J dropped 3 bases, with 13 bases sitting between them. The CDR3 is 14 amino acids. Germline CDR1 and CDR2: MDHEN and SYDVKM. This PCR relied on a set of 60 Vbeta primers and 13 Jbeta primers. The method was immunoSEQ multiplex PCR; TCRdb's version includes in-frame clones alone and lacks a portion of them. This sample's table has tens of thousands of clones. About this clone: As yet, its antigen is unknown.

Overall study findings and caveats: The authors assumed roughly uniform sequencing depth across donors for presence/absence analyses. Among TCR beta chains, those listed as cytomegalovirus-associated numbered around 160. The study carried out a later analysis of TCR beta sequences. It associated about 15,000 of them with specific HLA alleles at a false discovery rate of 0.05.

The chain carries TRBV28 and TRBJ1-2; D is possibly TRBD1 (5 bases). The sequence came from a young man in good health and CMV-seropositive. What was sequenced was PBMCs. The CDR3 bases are TGTGCCAGCAGTAATAACAGGAATTACTATGGCTACACCTTC. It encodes CASSNNRNYYGYTF.